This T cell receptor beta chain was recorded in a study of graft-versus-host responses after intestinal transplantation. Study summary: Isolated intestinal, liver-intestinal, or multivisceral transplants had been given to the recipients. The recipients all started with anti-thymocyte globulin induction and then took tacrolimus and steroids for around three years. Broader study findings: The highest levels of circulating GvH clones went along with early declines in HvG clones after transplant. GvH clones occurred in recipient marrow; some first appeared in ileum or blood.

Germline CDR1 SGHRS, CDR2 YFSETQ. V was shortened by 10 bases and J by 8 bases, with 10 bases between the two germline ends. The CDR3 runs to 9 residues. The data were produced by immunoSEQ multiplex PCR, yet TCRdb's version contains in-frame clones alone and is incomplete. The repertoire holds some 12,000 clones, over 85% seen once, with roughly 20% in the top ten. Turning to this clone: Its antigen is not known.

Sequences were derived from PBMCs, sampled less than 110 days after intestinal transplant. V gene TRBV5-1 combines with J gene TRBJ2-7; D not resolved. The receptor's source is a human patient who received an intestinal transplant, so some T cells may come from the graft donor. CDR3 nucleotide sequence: TGCGCCGCCCAAAATCAGCAGTACTTC. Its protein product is CAAQNQQYF.